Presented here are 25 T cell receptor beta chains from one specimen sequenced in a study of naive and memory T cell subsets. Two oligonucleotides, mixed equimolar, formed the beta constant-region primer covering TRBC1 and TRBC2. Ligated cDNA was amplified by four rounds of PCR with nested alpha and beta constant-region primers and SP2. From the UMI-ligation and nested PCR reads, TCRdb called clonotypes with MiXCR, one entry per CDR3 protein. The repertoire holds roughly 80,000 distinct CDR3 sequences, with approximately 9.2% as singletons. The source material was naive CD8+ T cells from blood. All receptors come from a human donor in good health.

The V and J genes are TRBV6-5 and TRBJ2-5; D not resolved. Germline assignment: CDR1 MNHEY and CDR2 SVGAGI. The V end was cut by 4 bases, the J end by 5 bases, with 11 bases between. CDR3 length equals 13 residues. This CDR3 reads CASSSWRGETQYF. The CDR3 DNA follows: TGTGCCAGCAGTTCCTGGCGAGGCGAGACCCAGTACTTC.

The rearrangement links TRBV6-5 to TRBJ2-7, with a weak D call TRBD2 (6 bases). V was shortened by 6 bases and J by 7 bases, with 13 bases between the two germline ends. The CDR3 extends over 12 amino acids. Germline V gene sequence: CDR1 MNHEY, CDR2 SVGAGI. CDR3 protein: CASSPGRGEQYF. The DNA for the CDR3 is TGTGCCAGCAGCCCCGGACGGGGGGAGCAGTACTTC.

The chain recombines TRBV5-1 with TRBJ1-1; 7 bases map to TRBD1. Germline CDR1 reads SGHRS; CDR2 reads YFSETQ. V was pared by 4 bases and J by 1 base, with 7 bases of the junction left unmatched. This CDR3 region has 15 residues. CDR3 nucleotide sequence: TGCGCCAGCAGCCCGAGCCGACAGGGGAACACTGAAGCTTTCTTT. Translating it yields CASSPSRQGNTEAFF.

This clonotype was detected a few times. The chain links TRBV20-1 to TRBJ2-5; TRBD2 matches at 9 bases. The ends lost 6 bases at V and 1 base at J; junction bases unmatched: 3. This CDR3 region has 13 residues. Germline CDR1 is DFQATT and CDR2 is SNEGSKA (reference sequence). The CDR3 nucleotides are TGCAGTGCGGGCGGGAGGGGCCAAGAGACCCAGTACTTC. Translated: CSAGGRGQETQYF.

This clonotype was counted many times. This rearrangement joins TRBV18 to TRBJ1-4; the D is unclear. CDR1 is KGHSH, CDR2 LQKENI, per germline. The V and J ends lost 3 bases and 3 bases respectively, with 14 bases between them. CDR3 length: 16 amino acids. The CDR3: CASSPTATVANEKLFF. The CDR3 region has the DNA TGTGCCAGCTCACCGACGGCGACCGTGGCTAATGAAAAACTGTTTTTT.

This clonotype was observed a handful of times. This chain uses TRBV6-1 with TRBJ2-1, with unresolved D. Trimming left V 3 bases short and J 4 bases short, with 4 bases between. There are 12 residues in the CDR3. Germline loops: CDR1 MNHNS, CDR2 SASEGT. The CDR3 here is CASSDWYNEQFF. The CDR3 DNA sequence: TGTGCCAGCAGTGACTGGTACAATGAGCAGTTCTTC.

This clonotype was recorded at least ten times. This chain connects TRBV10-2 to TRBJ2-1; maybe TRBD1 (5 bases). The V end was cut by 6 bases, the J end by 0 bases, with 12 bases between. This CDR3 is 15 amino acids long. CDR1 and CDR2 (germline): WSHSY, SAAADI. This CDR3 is CASRARQSSYNEQFF. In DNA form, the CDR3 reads TGCGCCAGCAGGGCTAGACAGAGCTCCTACAATGAGCAGTTCTTC.

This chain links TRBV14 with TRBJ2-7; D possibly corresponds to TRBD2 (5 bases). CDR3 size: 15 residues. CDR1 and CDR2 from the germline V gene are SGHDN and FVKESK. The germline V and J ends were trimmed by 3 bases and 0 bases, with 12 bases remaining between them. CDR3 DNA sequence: TGTGCCAGCAGCCACCAGCGGACCAGCTCCTACGAGCAGTACTTC. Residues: CASSHQRTSSYEQYF.

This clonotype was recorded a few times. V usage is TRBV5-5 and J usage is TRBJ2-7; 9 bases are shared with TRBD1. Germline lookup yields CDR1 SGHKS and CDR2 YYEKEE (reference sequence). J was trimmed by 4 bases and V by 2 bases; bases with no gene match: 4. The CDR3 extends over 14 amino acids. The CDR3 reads CASSFGQGWYEQYF. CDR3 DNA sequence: TGTGCCAGCAGCTTCGGACAGGGGTGGTACGAGCAGTACTTC. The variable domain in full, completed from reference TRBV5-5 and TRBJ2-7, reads DAGVTQSPTHLIKTRGQQVTLRCSPISGHKSVSWYQQVLGQGPQFIFQYYEKEERGRGNFPDRFSARQFPNYSSELNVNALLLGDSALYLCASSFGQGWYEQYFGPGTRLTVT.

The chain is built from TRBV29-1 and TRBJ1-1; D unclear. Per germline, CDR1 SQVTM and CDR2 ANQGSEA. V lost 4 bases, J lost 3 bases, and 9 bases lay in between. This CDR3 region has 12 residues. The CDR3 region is CSVGREHTEAFF. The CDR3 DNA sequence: TGCAGCGTTGGTAGGGAGCACACTGAAGCTTTCTTT.

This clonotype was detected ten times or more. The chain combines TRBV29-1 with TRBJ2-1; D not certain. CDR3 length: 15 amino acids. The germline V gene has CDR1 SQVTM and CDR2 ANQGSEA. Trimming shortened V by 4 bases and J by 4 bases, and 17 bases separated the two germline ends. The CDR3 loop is CSVGGKVGSYNEQFF. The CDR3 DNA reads TGCAGCGTTGGGGGAAAGGTGGGGTCATACAATGAGCAGTTCTTC.

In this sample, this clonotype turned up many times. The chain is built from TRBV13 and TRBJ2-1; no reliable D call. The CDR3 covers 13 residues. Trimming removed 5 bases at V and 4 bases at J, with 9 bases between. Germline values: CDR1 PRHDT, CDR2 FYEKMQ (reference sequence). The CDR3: CASSPRSYNEQFF. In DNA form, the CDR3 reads TGTGCCAGCAGCCCACGGTCTTACAATGAGCAGTTCTTC.

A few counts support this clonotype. The CDR3 sequence is CASRTPGQGNTGELFF. Here the CDR3 DNA reads TGTGCAAGTCGCACTCCGGGACAGGGGAACACCGGGGAGCTGTTTTTT. The J gene is TRBJ2-2, the V gene TRBV12-2; the table assigns TRBD1, which was not confirmed against the DNA. TRBV12-2 is marked as a pseudogene. The CDR3 has 16 residues.

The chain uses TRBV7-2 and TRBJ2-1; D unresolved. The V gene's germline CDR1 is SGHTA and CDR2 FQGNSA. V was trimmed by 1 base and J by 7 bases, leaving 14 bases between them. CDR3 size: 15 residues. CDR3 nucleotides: TGTGCCAGCAGCTTAGGAAGGCCTGCTAGTAATGAGCAGTTCTTC. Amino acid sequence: CASSLGRPASNEQFF.

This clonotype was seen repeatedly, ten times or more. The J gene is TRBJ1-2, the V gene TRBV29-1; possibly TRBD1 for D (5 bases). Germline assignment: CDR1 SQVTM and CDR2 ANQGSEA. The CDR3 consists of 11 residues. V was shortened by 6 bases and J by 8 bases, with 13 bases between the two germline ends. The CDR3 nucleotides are TGCAGCGTGGAGGGGCGCCGAGGCTACACCTTC. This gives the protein CSVEGRRGYTF.

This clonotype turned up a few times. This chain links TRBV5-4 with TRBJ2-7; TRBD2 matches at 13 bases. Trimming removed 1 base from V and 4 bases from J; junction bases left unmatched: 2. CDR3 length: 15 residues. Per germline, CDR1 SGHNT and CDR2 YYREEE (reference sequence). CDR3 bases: TGTGCCAGCAGCTTGCTGGGACTAGCGGGATACGAGCAGTACTTC. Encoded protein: CASSLLGLAGYEQYF.

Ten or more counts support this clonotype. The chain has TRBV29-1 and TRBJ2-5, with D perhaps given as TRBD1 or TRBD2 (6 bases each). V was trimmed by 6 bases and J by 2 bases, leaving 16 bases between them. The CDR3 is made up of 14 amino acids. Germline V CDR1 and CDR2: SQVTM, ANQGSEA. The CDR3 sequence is CSVLGGTFQETQYF. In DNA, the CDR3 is TGCAGCGTACTCGGAGGGACATTTCAAGAGACCCAGTACTTC. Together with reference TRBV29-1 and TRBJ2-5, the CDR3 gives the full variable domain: SAVISQKPSRDICQRGTSLTIQCQVDSQVTMMFWYRQQPGQSLTLIATANQGSEATYESGFVIDKFPISRPNLTFSTLTVSNMSPEDSSIYLCSVLGGTFQETQYFGPGTRLLVL.

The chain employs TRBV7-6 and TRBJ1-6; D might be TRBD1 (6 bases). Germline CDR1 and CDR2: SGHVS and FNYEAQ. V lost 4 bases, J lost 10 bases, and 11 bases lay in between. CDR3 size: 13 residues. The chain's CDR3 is CASSWGAGSPLHF. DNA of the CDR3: TGTGCCAGCAGCTGGGGGGCAGGATCACCCCTCCACTTT.

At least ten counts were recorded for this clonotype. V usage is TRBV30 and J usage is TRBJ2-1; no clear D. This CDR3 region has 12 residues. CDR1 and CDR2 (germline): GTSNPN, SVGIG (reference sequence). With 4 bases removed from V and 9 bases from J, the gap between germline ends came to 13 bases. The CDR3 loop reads CAWTGTWGEQFF. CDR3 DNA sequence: TGTGCCTGGACCGGTACGTGGGGTGAGCAGTTCTTC.

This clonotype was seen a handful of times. The CDR3 nucleotides read TGTGCCAGCAGTGAATATGGGTCCGTCGAGCAGTACTTC. It translates to CASSEYGSVEQYF. This chain joins TRBV25-1 and TRBJ2-7; no definite D call. The CDR3 totals 13 residues. Trimming took off 0 bases at V and 6 bases at J, with 9 bases between the two ends. Germline V gives CDR1 MGHDK, CDR2 SYGVNS.

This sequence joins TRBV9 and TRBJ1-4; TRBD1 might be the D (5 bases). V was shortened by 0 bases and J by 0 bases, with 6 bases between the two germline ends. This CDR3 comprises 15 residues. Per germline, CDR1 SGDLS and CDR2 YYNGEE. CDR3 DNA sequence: TGTGCCAGCAGCGTAGGACAGACAACTAATGAAAAACTGTTTTTT. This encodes CASSVGQTTNEKLFF.

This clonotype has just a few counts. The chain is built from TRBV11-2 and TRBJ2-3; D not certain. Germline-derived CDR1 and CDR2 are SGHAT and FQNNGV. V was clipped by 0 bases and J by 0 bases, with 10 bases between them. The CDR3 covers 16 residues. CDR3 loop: CASSLEGSLSTDTQYF. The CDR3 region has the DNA TGTGCCAGCAGCTTAGAGGGGTCCCTTAGCACAGATACGCAGTATTTT. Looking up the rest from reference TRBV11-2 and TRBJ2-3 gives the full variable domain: EAGVAQSPRYKIIEKRQSVAFWCNPISGHATLYWYQQILGQGPKLLIQFQNNGVVDDSQLPKDRFSAERLKGVDSTLKIQPAKLEDSAVYLCASSLEGSLSTDTQYFGPGTRLTVL.

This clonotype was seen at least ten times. DNA of the CDR3: TGCGCCAGCAGCCAAGTGGGGGGGGATCGGAATGGCGAGCAGTACTTC. It codes for CASSQVGGDRNGEQYF. The chain couples TRBV4-1 to TRBJ2-7; 7 nucleotides line up with TRBD2. Germline V lookup: CDR1 MGHRA, CDR2 YSYEKL. The CDR3 totals 16 residues. Unmatched junction bases numbered 12, after V lost 1 base and J lost 6 bases.

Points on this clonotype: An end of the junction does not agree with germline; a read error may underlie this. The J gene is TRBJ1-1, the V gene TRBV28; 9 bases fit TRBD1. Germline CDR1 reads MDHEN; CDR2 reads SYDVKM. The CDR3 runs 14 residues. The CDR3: CASSLGTGNAEAFF. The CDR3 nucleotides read TGTGCCAGCAGTTTAGGGACAGGGAACGCTGAAGCTTTCTTT. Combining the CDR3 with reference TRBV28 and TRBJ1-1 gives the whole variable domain DVKVTQSSRYLVKRTGEKVFLECVQDMDHENMFWYRQDPGLGLRLIYFSYDVKMKEKGDIPEGYSVSREKKERFSLILESASTNQTSMYLCASSLGTGNAEAFFGQGTRLTVV.

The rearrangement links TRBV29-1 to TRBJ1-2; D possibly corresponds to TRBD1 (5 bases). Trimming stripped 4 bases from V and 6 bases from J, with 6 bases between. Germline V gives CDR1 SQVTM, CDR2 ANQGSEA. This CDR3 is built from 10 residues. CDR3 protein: CSVGGDGYTF. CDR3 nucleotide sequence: TGCAGCGTTGGGGGGGATGGCTACACCTTC.